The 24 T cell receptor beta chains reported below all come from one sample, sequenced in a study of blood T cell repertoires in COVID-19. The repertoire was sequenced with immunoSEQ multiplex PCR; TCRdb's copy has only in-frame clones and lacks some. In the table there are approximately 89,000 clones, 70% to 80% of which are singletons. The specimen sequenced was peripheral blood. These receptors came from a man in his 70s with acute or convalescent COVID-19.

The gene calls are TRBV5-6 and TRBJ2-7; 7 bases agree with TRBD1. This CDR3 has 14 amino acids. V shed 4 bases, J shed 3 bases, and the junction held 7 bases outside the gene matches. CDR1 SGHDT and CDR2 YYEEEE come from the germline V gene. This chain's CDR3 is CASSRPPGGYEQYF. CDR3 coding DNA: TGTGCCAGCAGCCGCCCCCCAGGGGGCTACGAGCAGTACTTC.

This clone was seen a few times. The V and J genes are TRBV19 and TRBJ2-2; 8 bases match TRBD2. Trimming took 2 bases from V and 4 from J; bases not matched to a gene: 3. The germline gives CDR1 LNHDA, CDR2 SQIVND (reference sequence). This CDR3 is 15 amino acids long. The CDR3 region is CASSIQAGATGELFF. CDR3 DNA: TGTGCCAGTAGTATACAAGCGGGAGCCACCGGGGAGCTGTTTTTT.

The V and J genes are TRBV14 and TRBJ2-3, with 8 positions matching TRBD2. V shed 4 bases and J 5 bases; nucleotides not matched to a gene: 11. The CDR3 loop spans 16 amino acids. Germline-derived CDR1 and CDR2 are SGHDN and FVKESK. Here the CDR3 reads CASSPQRAGAVDTQYF. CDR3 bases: TGTGCCAGCAGCCCGCAGAGAGCGGGAGCTGTAGATACGCAGTATTTT. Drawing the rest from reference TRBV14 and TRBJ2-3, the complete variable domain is EAGVTQFPSHSVIEKGQTVTLRCDPISGHDNLYWYRRVMGKEIKFLLHFVKESKQDESGMPNNRFLAERTGGTYSTLKVQPAELEDSGVYFCASSPQRAGAVDTQYFGPGTRLTVL.

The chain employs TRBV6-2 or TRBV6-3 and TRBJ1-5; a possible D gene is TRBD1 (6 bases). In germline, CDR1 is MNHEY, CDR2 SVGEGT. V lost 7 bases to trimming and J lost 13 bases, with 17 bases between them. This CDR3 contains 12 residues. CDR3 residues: CASNPGGAAQHF. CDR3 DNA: TGTGCCAGCAACCCGGGGGGGGCGGCTCAGCATTTT.

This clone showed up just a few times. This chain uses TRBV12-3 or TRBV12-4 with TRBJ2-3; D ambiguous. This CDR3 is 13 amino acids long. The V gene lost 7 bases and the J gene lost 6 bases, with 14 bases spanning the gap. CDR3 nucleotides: TGTGCCAGCACAAAGCTTGAGAAGGATACGCAGTATTTT. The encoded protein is CASTKLEKDTQYF.

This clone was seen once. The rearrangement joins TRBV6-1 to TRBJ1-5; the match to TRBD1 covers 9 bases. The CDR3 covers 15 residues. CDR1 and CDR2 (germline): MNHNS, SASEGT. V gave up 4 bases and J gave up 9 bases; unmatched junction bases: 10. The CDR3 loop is CASSGTGAPAGPQHF. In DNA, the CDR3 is TGTGCCAGCAGTGGGACAGGGGCTCCGGCGGGGCCCCAGCATTTT.

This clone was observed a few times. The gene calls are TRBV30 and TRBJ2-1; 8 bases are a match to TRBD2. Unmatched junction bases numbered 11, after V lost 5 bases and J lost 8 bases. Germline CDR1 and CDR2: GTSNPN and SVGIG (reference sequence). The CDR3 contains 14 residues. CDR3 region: CAWFKRENRDEQFF. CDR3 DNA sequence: TGTGCCTGGTTTAAGCGGGAGAATAGGGATGAGCAGTTCTTC.

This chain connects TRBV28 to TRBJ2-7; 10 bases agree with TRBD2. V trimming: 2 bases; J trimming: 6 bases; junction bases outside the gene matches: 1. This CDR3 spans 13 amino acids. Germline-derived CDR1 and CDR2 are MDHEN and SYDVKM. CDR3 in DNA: TGTGCCAGCAGTTTACAGCGGGAGGGCGAGCAGTACTTC. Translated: CASSLQREGEQYF.

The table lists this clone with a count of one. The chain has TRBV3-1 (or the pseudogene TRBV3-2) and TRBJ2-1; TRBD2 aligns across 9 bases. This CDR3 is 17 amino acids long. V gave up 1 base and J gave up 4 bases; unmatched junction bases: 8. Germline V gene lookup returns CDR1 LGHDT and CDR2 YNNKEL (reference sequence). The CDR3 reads CASSQGYPSGGYNEQFF. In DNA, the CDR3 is TGTGCCAGCAGCCAAGGGTACCCCAGCGGGGGGTACAATGAGCAGTTCTTC.

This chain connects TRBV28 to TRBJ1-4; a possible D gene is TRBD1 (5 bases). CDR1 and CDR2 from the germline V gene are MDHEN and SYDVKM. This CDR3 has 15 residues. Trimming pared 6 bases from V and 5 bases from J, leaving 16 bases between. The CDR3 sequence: CASRSIREDNEKLFF. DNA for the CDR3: TGTGCCAGCAGGTCTATCAGGGAGGACAATGAAAAACTGTTTTTT.

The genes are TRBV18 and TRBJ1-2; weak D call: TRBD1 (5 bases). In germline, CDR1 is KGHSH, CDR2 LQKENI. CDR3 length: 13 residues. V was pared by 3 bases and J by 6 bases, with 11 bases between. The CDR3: CASSPAREDGYTF. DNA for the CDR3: TGTGCCAGCTCACCGGCCAGGGAAGATGGCTACACCTTC.

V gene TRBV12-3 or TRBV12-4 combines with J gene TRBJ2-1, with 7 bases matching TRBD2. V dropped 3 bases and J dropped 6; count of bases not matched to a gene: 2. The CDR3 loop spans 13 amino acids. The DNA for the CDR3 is TGTGCCAGCAGTTTTTCTAGCGGCAATGAGCAGTTCTTC. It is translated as CASSFSSGNEQFF.

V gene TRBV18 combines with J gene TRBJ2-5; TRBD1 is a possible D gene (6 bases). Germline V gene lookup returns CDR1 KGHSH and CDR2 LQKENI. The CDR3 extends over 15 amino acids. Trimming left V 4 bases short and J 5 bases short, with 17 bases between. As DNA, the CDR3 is TGTGCCAGCTCACACCAGCAGGGGTCGGAGGAGACCCAGTACTTC. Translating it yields CASSHQQGSEETQYF.

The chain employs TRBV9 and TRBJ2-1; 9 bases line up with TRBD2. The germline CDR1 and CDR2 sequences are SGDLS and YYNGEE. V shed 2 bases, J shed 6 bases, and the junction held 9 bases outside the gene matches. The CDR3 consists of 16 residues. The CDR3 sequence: CASSVDSGRNPNEQFF. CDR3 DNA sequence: TGTGCCAGCAGCGTGGATAGCGGGAGAAACCCCAATGAGCAGTTCTTC.

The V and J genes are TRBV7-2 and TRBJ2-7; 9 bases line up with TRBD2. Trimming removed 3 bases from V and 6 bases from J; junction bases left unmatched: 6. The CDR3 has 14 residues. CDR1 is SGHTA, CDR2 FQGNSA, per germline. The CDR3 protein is CASSFQREVGEQYF. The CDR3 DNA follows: TGTGCCAGCAGCTTTCAGCGGGAGGTAGGCGAGCAGTACTTC.

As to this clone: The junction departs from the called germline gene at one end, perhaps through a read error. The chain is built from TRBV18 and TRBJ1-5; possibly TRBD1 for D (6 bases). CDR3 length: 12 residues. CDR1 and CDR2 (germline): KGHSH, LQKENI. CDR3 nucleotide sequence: TGTGCCAGCTCAGAAAACAGGGAGCAGGCCATTTTT. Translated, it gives CASSENREQAIF. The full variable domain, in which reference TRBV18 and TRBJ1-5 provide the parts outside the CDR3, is NAGVMQNPRHLVRRRGQEARLRCSPMKGHSHVYWYRQLPEEGLKFMVYLQKENIIDESGMPKERFSAEFPKEGPSILRIQQVVRGDSAAYFCASSENREQAIFGDGTRLSIL.

CDR3 protein: CAISELAGPSGDTQYF. CDR3 bases: TGTGCCATCAGTGAGCTAGCGGGCCCTTCCGGAGATACGCAGTATTTT. The J gene is TRBJ2-3, the V gene TRBV10-3; 8 bases line up with TRBD2. Germline V lookup: CDR1 ENHRY, CDR2 SYGVKD. This CDR3 contains 16 residues. Trimming removed 2 bases from V and 5 bases from J; junction bases left unmatched: 9.

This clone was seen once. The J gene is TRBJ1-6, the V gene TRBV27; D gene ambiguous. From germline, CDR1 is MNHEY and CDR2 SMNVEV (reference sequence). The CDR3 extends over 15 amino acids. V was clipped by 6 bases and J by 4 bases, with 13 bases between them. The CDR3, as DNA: TGTGCCAGCAGGGAGCGACGGGGATATAATTCACCCCTCCACTTT. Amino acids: CASRERRGYNSPLHF.

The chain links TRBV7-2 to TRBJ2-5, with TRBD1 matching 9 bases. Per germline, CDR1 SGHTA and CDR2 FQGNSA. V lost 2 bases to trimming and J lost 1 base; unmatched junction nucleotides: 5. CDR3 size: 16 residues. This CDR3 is CASSLSATGGQETQYF. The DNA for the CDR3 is TGTGCCAGCAGCTTAAGCGCGACAGGGGGCCAAGAGACCCAGTACTTC.

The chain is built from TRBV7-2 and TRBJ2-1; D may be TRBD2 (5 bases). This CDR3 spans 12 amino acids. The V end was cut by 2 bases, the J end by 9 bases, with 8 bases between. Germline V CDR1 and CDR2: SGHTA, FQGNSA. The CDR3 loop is CASSLKAGEQFF. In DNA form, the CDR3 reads TGTGCCAGCAGCTTAAAGGCGGGTGAGCAGTTCTTC.

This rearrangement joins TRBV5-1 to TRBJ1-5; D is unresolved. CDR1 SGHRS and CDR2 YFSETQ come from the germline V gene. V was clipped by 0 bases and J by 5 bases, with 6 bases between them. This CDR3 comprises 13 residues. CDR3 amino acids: CASSLDQDQPQHF. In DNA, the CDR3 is TGCGCCAGCAGCTTGGACCAGGATCAGCCCCAGCATTTT. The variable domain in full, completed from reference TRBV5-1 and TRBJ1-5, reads KAGVTQTPRYLIKTRGQQVTLSCSPISGHRSVSWYQQTPGQGLQFLFEYFSETQRNKGNFPGRFSGRQFSNSRSEMNVSTLELGDSALYLCASSLDQDQPQHFGDGTRLSIL.

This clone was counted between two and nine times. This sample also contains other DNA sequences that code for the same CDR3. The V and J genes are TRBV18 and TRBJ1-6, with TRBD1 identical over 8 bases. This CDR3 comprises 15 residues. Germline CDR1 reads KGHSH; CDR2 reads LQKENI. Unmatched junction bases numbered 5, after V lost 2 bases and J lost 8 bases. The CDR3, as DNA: TGTGCCAGCTCACCAGGCCAGGGGGCGGATTCACCCCTCCACTTT. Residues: CASSPGQGADSPLHF. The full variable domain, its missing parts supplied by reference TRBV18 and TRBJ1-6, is NAGVMQNPRHLVRRRGQEARLRCSPMKGHSHVYWYRQLPEEGLKFMVYLQKENIIDESGMPKERFSAEFPKEGPSILRIQQVVRGDSAAYFCASSPGQGADSPLHFGNGTRLTVT.

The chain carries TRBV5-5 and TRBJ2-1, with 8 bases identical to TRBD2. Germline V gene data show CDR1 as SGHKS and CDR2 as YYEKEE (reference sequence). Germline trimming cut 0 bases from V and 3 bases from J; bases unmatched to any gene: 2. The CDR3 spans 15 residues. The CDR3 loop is CASSLELADYNEQFF. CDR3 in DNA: TGTGCCAGCAGCTTGGAACTAGCGGACTACAATGAGCAGTTCTTC.

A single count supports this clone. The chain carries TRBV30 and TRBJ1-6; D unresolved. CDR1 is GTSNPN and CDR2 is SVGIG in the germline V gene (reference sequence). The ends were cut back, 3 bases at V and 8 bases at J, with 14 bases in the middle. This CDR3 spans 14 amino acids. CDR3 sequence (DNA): TGTGCCTGGAGAGCCGCAGGATTCGATTCACCCCTCCACTTT. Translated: CAWRAAGFDSPLHF.